What follows are 23 T cell receptor beta chains derived from one specimen sequenced in a study of T cell changes during pregnancy in multiple sclerosis (dated by TCRdb to about 2019). Libraries were constructed by the immunoSEQ multiplex PCR assay. The clones in this table, taken by TCRdb from immuneACCESS, are in-frame only. Not every clone is retained; where verified, under half of the shortfall comes from an unresolved V gene, and the cause of the rest is unknown. The sample data list roughly 75,000 clones, and about 88% of these were observed just once. Together, the top ten hold 1.9% of the sample. The source material was peripheral blood, sampled before pregnancy. The source is a female donor with multiple sclerosis, enrolled in a pregnancy study.

The J gene is TRBJ2-7, the V gene TRBV10-3, with unresolved D. Trimming pared 2 bases from V and 3 bases from J, leaving 8 bases between. Germline V lookup: CDR1 ENHRY, CDR2 SYGVKD. The CDR3 runs 13 residues. The CDR3 loop reads CAISEGPLYEQYF. Here the CDR3 DNA reads TGTGCCATCAGTGAGGGCCCCCTCTACGAGCAGTACTTC.

V and J are TRBV5-1 and TRBJ2-5, with TRBD2 identical over 7 bases. CDR3 length: 15 residues. Germline V gene data show CDR1 as SGHRS and CDR2 as YFSETQ. J lost 2 bases, V lost 4 bases, and 8 bases had no gene match. CDR3 nucleotides: TGCGCCAGCAGCCCGTACCCGGGGGGACAAGAGACCCAGTACTTC. This sequence encodes CASSPYPGGQETQYF. Full variable domain (remainder filled in from reference TRBV5-1 and TRBJ2-5): KAGVTQTPRYLIKTRGQQVTLSCSPISGHRSVSWYQQTPGQGLQFLFEYFSETQRNKGNFPGRFSGRQFSNSRSEMNVSTLELGDSALYLCASSPYPGGQETQYFGPGTRLLVL.

The V gene is TRBV23-1, the J gene TRBJ2-7; D call uncertain. TRBV23-1 is filed as an ORF, its function uncertain. V dropped 7 bases and J dropped 2 bases, with 21 bases sitting between them. The CDR3 is 16 amino acids. The CDR3 protein is CASTPDAPTVPYEQYF. Here the CDR3 DNA reads TGCGCCAGCACCCCGGATGCTCCCACAGTTCCCTACGAGCAGTACTTC.

CDR3 sequence: CASSFGVRVTDTQYF. In nucleotides, the CDR3 is TGTGCCAGCAGCTTCGGGGTTCGGGTTACAGATACGCAGTATTTT. The chain uses TRBV5-4 and TRBJ2-3; the D gene is possibly TRBD2 (5 bases). The CDR3 has 15 amino acids. Per the germline V gene, CDR1 is SGHNT and CDR2 is YYREEE (reference sequence). Trimming stripped 2 bases from V and 3 bases from J, with 13 bases between. Full variable domain (remainder filled in from reference TRBV5-4 and TRBJ2-3): ETGVTQSPTHLIKTRGQQVTLRCSSQSGHNTVSWYQQALGQGPQFIFQYYREEENGRGNFPPRFSGLQFPNYSSELNVNALELDDSALYLCASSFGVRVTDTQYFGPGTRLTVL.

The chain combines TRBV19 with TRBJ2-7; D is undetermined. The CDR3 loop spans 15 amino acids. Germline V lookup: CDR1 LNHDA, CDR2 SQIVND (reference sequence). Trimming left V 5 bases short and J 1 base short, with 15 bases between. The chain's CDR3 is CASSPLPVGSYEQYF. The CDR3 nucleotides are TGTGCCAGTAGTCCCCTTCCCGTCGGGTCCTACGAGCAGTACTTC.

The chain combines TRBV6-5 with TRBJ2-7; D might be TRBD1 (6 bases). With 0 bases removed from V and 4 bases from J, the gap between germline ends came to 10 bases. The CDR3 sequence is 14 residues long. Germline CDR1 is MNHEY and CDR2 is SVGAGI. CDR3 sequence: CASSYSQGSYEQYF. The CDR3 DNA sequence: TGTGCCAGCAGTTACTCCCAGGGGTCGTACGAGCAGTACTTC.

This chain connects TRBV4-3 to TRBJ2-5; D not resolved. Trimming removed 4 bases at V and 5 bases at J, with 11 bases between. Per germline, CDR1 LGHNA and CDR2 YSLEER. This CDR3 region has 13 residues. CDR3 bases: TGCGCCAGCAGCCCCCGTGGCTTGGAGACCCAGTACTTC. This sequence encodes CASSPRGLETQYF.

J is TRBJ1-4 and V is TRBV5-1; no definite D call. V lost 0 bases and J lost 0, with 6 bases in between. CDR3 length: 15 residues. CDR1 and CDR2 (germline): SGHRS, YFSETQ. The CDR3 bases are TGCGCCAGCAGCTTGGCCAGGTCAACTAATGAAAAACTGTTTTTT. It translates to CASSLARSTNEKLFF.

The CDR3 sequence: CALTQGVGYGYTF. CDR3 sequence (DNA): TGTGCCTTAACGCAGGGGGTCGGCTATGGCTACACCTTC. This chain connects TRBV30 to TRBJ1-2, with TRBD1 matching over 7 bases. CDR1 is GTSNPN and CDR2 is SVGIG in the germline V gene (reference sequence). The CDR3 loop spans 13 amino acids. After removal of 7 bases from V and 4 bases from J, the junction contained 9 bases not matched to a gene.

CDR3 protein: CASTGGSEHSYEQYF. The CDR3 bases are TGTGCCAGCACGGGGGGGTCGGAGCATAGCTACGAGCAGTACTTC. The chain recombines TRBV28 with TRBJ2-7; 8 nucleotides line up with TRBD2. The CDR3 is 15 residues long. J lost 3 bases, V lost 7 bases, and 11 bases had no gene match. Germline V gene data show CDR1 as MDHEN and CDR2 as SYDVKM.

The chain joins TRBV6-6 to TRBJ2-3, with TRBD2 identical over 12 bases. Germline V gene data show CDR1 as MNHNY and CDR2 as SVGAGI (reference sequence). The V segment lost 0 bases and the J segment 4 bases; nucleotides outside the gene matches: 2. The CDR3 totals 16 residues. The CDR3 loop reads CASSYSPSGGADTQYF. The CDR3 region has the DNA TGTGCCAGCAGTTACTCGCCTAGCGGGGGGGCAGATACGCAGTATTTT.

The chain couples TRBV5-4 to TRBJ2-3, with D perhaps matching TRBD2 (5 bases). This CDR3 region has 13 residues. Germline CDR1 and CDR2: SGHNT and YYREEE (reference sequence). V was cut by 6 bases and J by 0 bases, with 8 bases left in between. CDR3 bases: TGTGCCAGCAACCGCGGGAGCACAGATACGCAGTATTTT. This gives the protein CASNRGSTDTQYF.

J is TRBJ1-2 and V is TRBV6-5; D unresolved. Trimming removed 6 bases at V and 4 bases at J, with 18 bases between. The germline CDR1 and CDR2 sequences are MNHEY and SVGAGI. The CDR3 is 15 residues long. The CDR3 DNA follows: TGTGCCAGCAGAGGAGGATTCGATCCAGTCTATGGCTACACCTTC. Encoded protein: CASRGGFDPVYGYTF.

The V and J genes are TRBV5-1 and TRBJ2-3, with 8 bases aligning to TRBD1. CDR3 size: 15 residues. CDR1 is SGHRS, CDR2 YFSETQ, per germline. V gave up 2 bases and J gave up 2 bases; unmatched junction bases: 4. CDR3 residues: CASSLGQGFTDTQYF. Written as DNA, the CDR3 is TGCGCCAGCAGCTTAGGACAGGGATTCACAGATACGCAGTATTTT.

V gene TRBV6-1 combines with J gene TRBJ2-5, with TRBD1 as a possible D gene (5 bases). Trimming took off 7 bases at V and 2 bases at J, with 14 bases between the two ends. Germline CDR1 reads MNHNS; CDR2 reads SASEGT. This CDR3 has 14 residues. The CDR3 protein is CASIPTVGQETQYF. The CDR3 nucleotides are TGTGCCAGCATACCGACAGTAGGACAAGAGACCCAGTACTTC.

J is TRBJ1-1 and V is TRBV6-1; D is undetermined. This CDR3 has 14 residues. Germline-derived CDR1 and CDR2 are MNHNS and SASEGT. Between the trimmed V and J ends, which lost 8 bases and 6 bases, there was a span of 19 bases. The CDR3 loop reads CASSEHLTEAEAFF. The CDR3 region has the DNA TGTGCCAGCTCTGAACACCTGACGGAGGCTGAAGCTTTCTTT.

This clone was seen just once. This chain uses TRBV6-5 with TRBJ2-3, with 7 positions matching TRBD2. Germline lookup yields CDR1 MNHEY and CDR2 SVGAGI. V shed 6 bases, J shed 9 bases, and the junction held 12 bases outside the gene matches. This CDR3 region has 14 residues. The CDR3 DNA reads as TGTGCCAGCAGACCCCTTTATGAGGGAGGGACGCAGTATTTT. Its translation is CASRPLYEGGTQYF.

This chain joins TRBV5-6 and TRBJ1-2; 7 positions agree with TRBD1. CDR1 is SGHDT and CDR2 is YYEEEE in the germline V gene. V lost 2 bases, J lost 8 bases, and 12 bases stayed unmatched. The CDR3 is made up of 15 amino acids. The CDR3 here is CASSFGQAGLGGYTF. CDR3 in DNA: TGTGCCAGCAGCTTCGGACAGGCGGGTCTGGGCGGCTACACCTTC.

V usage is TRBV7-8 and J usage is TRBJ1-2; D unresolved. This CDR3 is 12 amino acids long. Trimming removed 1 base at V and 5 bases at J, with 5 bases between. CDR1 is SGHVS, CDR2 FQNEAQ, per germline. CDR3: CASSLDSYGYTF. CDR3 nucleotides: TGTGCCAGCAGCTTAGATAGTTATGGCTACACCTTC.

The chain joins TRBV11-2 to TRBJ2-7, with 7 bases fitting TRBD1. Trimming at V came to 3 bases and at J to 3 bases, leaving 5 bases not matched to a gene. CDR1 and CDR2 (germline): SGHAT, FQNNGV. The CDR3 covers 14 residues. The CDR3 DNA is TGTGCCAGCAGCTTTGACAGGGCTTTCTACGAGCAGTACTTC. It yields the protein CASSFDRAFYEQYF.

This chain joins TRBV6-1 and TRBJ2-7, with D perhaps TRBD2 (6 bases). Germline V gene lookup returns CDR1 MNHNS and CDR2 SASEGT. CDR3 length: 13 residues. V lost 4 bases, J lost 3 bases, and 10 bases lay in between. CDR3 amino acids: CASSATRYYEQYF. The CDR3 DNA is TGTGCCAGCAGTGCGACTAGATACTACGAGCAGTACTTC.

The rearrangement joins TRBV19 to TRBJ2-1; weak D call: TRBD2 (6 bases). Trimming removed 8 bases from V and 7 bases from J, with 18 bases in between. This CDR3 comprises 14 residues. Germline V CDR1 and CDR2: LNHDA, SQIVND (reference sequence). The chain's CDR3 is CASGPGTYGNEQFF. In DNA, the CDR3 is TGTGCCAGTGGTCCGGGGACTTATGGGAATGAGCAGTTCTTC.

The V call is TRBV7-2, the J call TRBJ2-5; TRBD2 matches at 9 bases. The CDR3 length is 16 residues. V gave up 1 base and J gave up 5 bases; unmatched junction bases: 8. The germline gives CDR1 SGHTA, CDR2 FQGNSA. The CDR3, as DNA: TGTGCCAGCAGCTTAGTGGGTGCGGGGGGGTTGGAGACCCAGTACTTC. Amino acids: CASSLVGAGGLETQYF.